Following are 8 T cell receptor beta chains from one sample sequenced in a study of CD8+ T cells in alopecia areata (dated by TCRdb to the late 2010s). According to the study, the label for this sample's time point signals: 24 weeks on oral tofacitinib. What this sample's treatment or condition label stands for: oral pan-JAK inhibitor, 5-10 mg twice daily. Receptors were amplified or captured by the immunoSEQ multiplex PCR assay. RNA was extracted from all samples and reverse transcribed into cDNA, which served as template for TCR sequencing. Entries here come from immuneACCESS through TCRdb and include only in-frame sequences with V and J called. Some clones fail to appear in such tables; in the studies checked, an unresolved V gene covers under half of the shortfall, and the cause of the remainder is unknown. Counted in this sample were around 110,000 clones; 80% to 85% of them appeared once. The top ten constitute less than 30% of the sample.

The material sequenced was CD8+ T cells sorted from blood, taken at week 24, from a patient treated with tofacitinib. All receptors derive from a human donor with alopecia areata.

This chain links TRBV27 with TRBJ1-5; D not certain. CDR1 is MNHEY and CDR2 is SMNVEV in the germline V gene (reference sequence). The CDR3 runs to 11 residues. The germline V and J ends were trimmed by 10 bases and 11 bases, with 15 bases remaining between them. The CDR3 protein is CANQPGDAQHF. In nucleotides, the CDR3 is TGTGCCAACCAACCCGGGGATGCCCAGCATTTT.

V usage is TRBV10-3 and J usage is TRBJ2-7; TRBD2 matches 8 bases. Germline lookup yields CDR1 ENHRY and CDR2 SYGVKD. The CDR3 is made up of 15 amino acids. V lost 9 bases, J lost 0 bases, and 10 bases stayed unmatched. CDR3 nucleotides: TGTGCCATAAACCCTTCCGGGACTAGCTCCTACGAGCAGTACTTC. Translated: CAINPSGTSSYEQYF.

This chain links TRBV9 with TRBJ2-7, with 8 bases matching TRBD1. This CDR3 comprises 13 residues. The germline V gene has CDR1 SGDLS and CDR2 YYNGEE. Trimming cost V 4 bases and J 5 bases; bases outside gene matches: 5. As DNA, the CDR3 is TGTGCCAGCAGCAAGGACAGGGCGCACGAGCAGTACTTC. Its translation: CASSKDRAHEQYF.

This sequence joins TRBV5-1 and TRBJ2-3; 12 bases map to TRBD2. The CDR3 loop spans 16 amino acids. The germline CDR1 and CDR2 sequences are SGHRS and YFSETQ. V was pared by 4 bases and J by 2 bases, with 5 bases of the junction left unmatched. CDR3 sequence reads: CASSKGLAGSTDTQYF. The CDR3, as DNA: TGCGCCAGCAGCAAGGGACTAGCGGGTTCCACAGATACGCAGTATTTT.

The chain employs TRBV14 and TRBJ1-1; no definite D call. Germline V gene sequence: CDR1 SGHDN, CDR2 FVKESK. Trimming took 0 bases from V and 3 from J, leaving 11 bases between them. The CDR3 spans 15 residues. The CDR3 is CASSQEGPPDTEAFF. CDR3 bases: TGTGCCAGCAGCCAAGAAGGGCCCCCGGACACTGAAGCTTTCTTT. Complete variable domain (other parts from reference TRBV14 and TRBJ1-1): EAGVTQFPSHSVIEKGQTVTLRCDPISGHDNLYWYRRVMGKEIKFLLHFVKESKQDESGMPNNRFLAERTGGTYSTLKVQPAELEDSGVYFCASSQEGPPDTEAFFGQGTRLTVV.

This chain uses TRBV11-1 with TRBJ2-3; D gene unclear. V was clipped by 4 bases and J by 4 bases, with 12 bases between them. CDR1 and CDR2 from the germline V gene are SGHAT and FQDESV (reference sequence). The CDR3 spans 14 residues. The CDR3 DNA sequence: TGTGCCAGCAGCTCCAACGCGGCCGCAGATACGCAGTATTTT. This sequence encodes CASSSNAAADTQYF.

The chain uses TRBV7-8 and TRBJ2-7; no reliable D call. Germline V lookup: CDR1 SGHVS, CDR2 FQNEAQ. The CDR3 runs 16 residues. The germline V and J ends were trimmed by 5 bases and 0 bases, with 17 bases remaining between them. CDR3 DNA: TGTGCCAGCAGCCCCACCGTAACAACATACTCCTACGAGCAGTACTTC. It is translated as CASSPTVTTYSYEQYF.

The V and J genes are TRBV2 and TRBJ2-1, with TRBD2 identical over 8 bases. Trimming at V came to 0 bases and at J to 10 bases, leaving 8 bases not matched to a gene. The CDR3 extends over 15 amino acids. CDR1 and CDR2 from the germline V gene are SNHLY and FYNNEI. In DNA form, the CDR3 reads TGTGCCAGCAGTGAAGCTAGCGGGGTGCCTTGGGAGCAGTTCTTC. Amino acids: CASSEASGVPWEQFF.